Below, one T cell receptor (beta chain) is given with its context. Its antigen is still unknown. This entry is derived from a study of long-term antiretroviral therapy in people with HIV. The CDR3 consists of 14 residues. Germline values: CDR1 MDHEN, CDR2 SYDVKM. J lost 7 bases, V lost 7 bases, and 13 bases had no gene match. This was the immunoSEQ v3.0 assay at survey level. Samples were sequenced targeting roughly 40,000-55,000 T-cell genomes each. Data came from immunoSEQ multiplex PCR; TCRdb stores just in-frame clones and leaves some out. The data contain some 15,000 clones, over 70% of them seen just once; the ten biggest clones take up more than 14%. Study results and caveats: Repertoire composition at all time points was dominated by clones that had expanded before ART.

Sequencing was performed on unsorted PBMCs, taken about 1.2 years before starting antiretroviral therapy. This receptor was obtained from a man between 25 and 39 years old with HIV. V gene TRBV28 combines with J gene TRBJ2-7, with 7 bases fitting TRBD2. As DNA, the CDR3 is TGTGCCAGCATCGGGCGGGAGTATCTTTCGGAGCAGTACTTC. Encoded protein: CASIGREYLSEQYF.